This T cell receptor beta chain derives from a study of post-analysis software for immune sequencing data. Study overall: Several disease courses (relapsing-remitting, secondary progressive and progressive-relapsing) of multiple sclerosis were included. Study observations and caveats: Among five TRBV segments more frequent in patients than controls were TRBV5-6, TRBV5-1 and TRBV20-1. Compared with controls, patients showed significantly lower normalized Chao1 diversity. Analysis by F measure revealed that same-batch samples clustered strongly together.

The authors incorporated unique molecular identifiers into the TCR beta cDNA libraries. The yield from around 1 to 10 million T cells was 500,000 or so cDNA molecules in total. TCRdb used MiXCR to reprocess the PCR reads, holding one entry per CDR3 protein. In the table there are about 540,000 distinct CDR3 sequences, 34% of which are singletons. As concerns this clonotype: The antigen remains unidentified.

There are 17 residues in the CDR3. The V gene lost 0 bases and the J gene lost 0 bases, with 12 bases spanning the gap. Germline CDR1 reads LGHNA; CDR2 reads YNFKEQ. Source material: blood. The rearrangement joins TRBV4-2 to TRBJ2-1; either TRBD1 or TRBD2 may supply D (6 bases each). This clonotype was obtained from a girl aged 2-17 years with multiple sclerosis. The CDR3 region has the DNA TGTGCCAGCAGCCAAGATAAGGGGGGCGACTCCTACAATGAGCAGTTCTTC. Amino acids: CASSQDKGGDSYNEQFF.